The T cell receptor beta chain described here comes from a study of response to subunit inactivated influenza vaccine. General study points: Few additional T cells are recruited per seasonal influenza vaccination, authors suggested.

Per germline, CDR1 LGHDT and CDR2 YNNKEL (reference sequence). The germline V and J ends were trimmed by 2 bases and 8 bases, with 7 bases remaining between them. CDR3 length equals 12 residues. TCRdb passed the RT-PCR reads through MiXCR, listing each CDR3 protein once. The sample includes fewer than 800,000 distinct CDR3 sequences, less than 20% of them seen just once. This clonotype has a count of ten or more. The antigen is undetermined. This chain connects TRBV3-1 to TRBJ2-1; D is unresolved. The input for sequencing was PBMCs from blood, taken roughly 12 days after vaccination. This TCR was sampled from a man in his fifties who received an inactivated influenza vaccine. CDR3 nucleotide sequence: TGTGCCAGCAGCCAAATTCCCCATGAGCAGTTCTTC. Translation: CASSQIPHEQFF.